This passage covers 2 T cell receptor beta chains from one sample sequenced in a study of vaccination effects on CD4 cells after COVID-19. Here immunoSEQ multiplex PCR was the method, and the copy in TCRdb shows in-frame clones only, minus some. Here the sample spans 67,000 or so clones, around 76% being singletons. Their specific antigens are unknown. Before any sequencing was done, the ViraFEST assay used viral peptide pools to expand antigen-specific CD4+ T cells. Investigators separated out CD4+ T cells once about eleven days of culture had passed. Vaccine recipients, nucleocapsid antibody negative, had no prior SARS-CoV-2 infection. The sequencing used CD4+ T cells from PBMCs cultured with HCoV-OC43 spike peptides, collected before COVID-19 vaccination. The sample's subset: HCoV-OC43 spike overlapping peptide pool stimulation. The receptors were gathered from a human donor who received a COVID-19 vaccine.

V usage is TRBV27 and J usage is TRBJ1-2; D is uncertain. Trimming took 6 bases from V and 0 from J, leaving 20 bases between them. Germline CDR1 and CDR2: MNHEY and SMNVEV (reference sequence). This CDR3 is built from 17 residues. CDR3 nucleotides: TGTGCCAGCAGCCAGCGGGCTTACCATCATCCTAACTATGGCTACACCTTC. It yields the protein CASSQRAYHHPNYGYTF.

The genes are TRBV29-1 and TRBJ1-1; 7 positions match TRBD1. Germline V gene sequence: CDR1 SQVTM, CDR2 ANQGSEA. With 5 bases clipped from V and 4 bases from J, the junction kept 4 bases outside the gene matches. The CDR3 contains 12 residues. CDR3 coding DNA: TGCAGCGTTTCCCGGGACAGCACTGAAGCTTTCTTT. It encodes CSVSRDSTEAFF.